This T cell receptor (beta chain) was observed in a study of blood T cell repertoires in COVID-19. Study as a whole: Donors in the United States, Italy and Spain gave samples during acute or convalescent COVID-19. Nucleic acid was either cDNA or gDNA, and it came from T cells, B-cell-depleted T cells, or PBMCs.

As processed by the authors: Reference gene primer amplification gave nucleated cell count estimates. Measured with immunoSEQ multiplex PCR; TCRdb has only the in-frame clones, and not every one. V and J calls and clone size come straight from that table; D and trimming were deduced from the DNA. The sample includes roughly 50,000 clones, 83% of them seen just once. This CDR3 spans 16 amino acids. V trimming: 0 bases; J trimming: 3 bases; junction bases outside the gene matches: 2. In germline, CDR1 is LNHDA, CDR2 SQIVND (reference sequence). The genes are TRBV19 and TRBJ2-3; the match to TRBD2 covers 11 bases. Sequenced input: peripheral blood. The sequence derives from a woman between 55 and 75 years old with acute or convalescent COVID-19. The CDR3 loop is CASSIDASGRTDTQYF. The CDR3 nucleotides read TGTGCCAGTAGTATAGACGCTAGCGGGAGGACAGATACGCAGTATTTT.